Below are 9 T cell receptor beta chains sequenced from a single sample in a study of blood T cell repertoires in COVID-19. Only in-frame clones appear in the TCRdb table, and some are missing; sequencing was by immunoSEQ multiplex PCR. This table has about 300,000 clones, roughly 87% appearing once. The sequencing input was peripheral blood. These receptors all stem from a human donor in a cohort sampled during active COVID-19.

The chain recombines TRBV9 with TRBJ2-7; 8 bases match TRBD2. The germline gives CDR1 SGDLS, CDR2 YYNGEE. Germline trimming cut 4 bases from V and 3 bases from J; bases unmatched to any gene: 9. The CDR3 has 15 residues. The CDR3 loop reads CASSRTTSAVYEQYF. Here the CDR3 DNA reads TGTGCCAGCAGCCGAACGACTAGCGCCGTCTACGAGCAGTACTTC. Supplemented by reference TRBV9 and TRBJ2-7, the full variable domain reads DSGVTQTPKHLITATGQRVTLRCSPRSGDLSVYWYQQSLDQGLQFLIQYYNGEERAKGNILERFSAQQFPDLHSELNLSSLELGDSALYFCASSRTTSAVYEQYFGPGTRLTVT.

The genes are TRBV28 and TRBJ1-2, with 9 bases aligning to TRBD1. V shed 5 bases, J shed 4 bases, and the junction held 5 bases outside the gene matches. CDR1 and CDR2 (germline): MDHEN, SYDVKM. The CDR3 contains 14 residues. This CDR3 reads CASSLTGGVYGYTF. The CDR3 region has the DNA TGTGCCAGCAGTCTGACAGGGGGGGTCTATGGCTACACCTTC.

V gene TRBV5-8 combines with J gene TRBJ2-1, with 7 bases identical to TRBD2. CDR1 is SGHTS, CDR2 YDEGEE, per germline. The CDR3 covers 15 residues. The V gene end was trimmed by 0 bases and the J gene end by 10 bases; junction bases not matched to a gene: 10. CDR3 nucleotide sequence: TGTGCCAGCAGCTTGGGCGGGAGTGTCAATGCGGAGCAGTTCTTC. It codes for CASSLGGSVNAEQFF.

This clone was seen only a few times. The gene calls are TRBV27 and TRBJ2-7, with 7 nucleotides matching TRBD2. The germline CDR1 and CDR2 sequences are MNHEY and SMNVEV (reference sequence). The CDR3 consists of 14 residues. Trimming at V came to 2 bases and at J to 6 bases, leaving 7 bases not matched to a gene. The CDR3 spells CASSLRRERREQYF. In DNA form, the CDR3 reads TGTGCCAGCAGTTTAAGGCGGGAGAGACGCGAGCAGTACTTC.

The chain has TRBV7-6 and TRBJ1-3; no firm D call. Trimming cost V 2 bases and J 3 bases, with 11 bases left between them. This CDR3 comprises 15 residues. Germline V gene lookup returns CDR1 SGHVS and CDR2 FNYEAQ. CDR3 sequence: CASSLSGRVGNTIYF. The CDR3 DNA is TGTGCCAGCAGCTTATCGGGTCGGGTTGGAAACACCATATATTTT.

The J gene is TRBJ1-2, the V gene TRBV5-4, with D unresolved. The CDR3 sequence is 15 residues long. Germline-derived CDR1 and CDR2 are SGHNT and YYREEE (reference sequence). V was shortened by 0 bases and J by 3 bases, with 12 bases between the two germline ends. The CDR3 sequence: CASSLGGEPHYGYTF. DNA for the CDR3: TGTGCCAGCAGCTTGGGAGGTGAACCACACTATGGCTACACCTTC.

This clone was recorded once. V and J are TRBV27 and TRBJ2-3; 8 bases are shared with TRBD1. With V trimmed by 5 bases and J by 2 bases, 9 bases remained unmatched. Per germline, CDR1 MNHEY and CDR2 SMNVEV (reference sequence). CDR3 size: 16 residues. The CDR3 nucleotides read TGTGCCAGCAGTCTCCAGGGGGCGGGGTACACAGATACGCAGTATTTT. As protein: CASSLQGAGYTDTQYF.

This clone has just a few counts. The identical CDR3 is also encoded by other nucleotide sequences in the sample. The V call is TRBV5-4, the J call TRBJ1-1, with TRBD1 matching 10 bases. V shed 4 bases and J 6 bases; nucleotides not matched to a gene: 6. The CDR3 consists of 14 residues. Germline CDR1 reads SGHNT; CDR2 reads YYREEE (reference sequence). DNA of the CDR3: TGTGCCAGCAGCGGGGGGACAGGGGTGTCTGAAGCTTTCTTT. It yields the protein CASSGGTGVSEAFF.

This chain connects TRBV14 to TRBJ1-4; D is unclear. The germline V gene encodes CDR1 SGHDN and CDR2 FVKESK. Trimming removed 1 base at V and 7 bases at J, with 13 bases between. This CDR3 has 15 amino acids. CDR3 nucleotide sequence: TGTGCCAGCAGCCAAGGCGGCAACACTCTTGAAAAACTGTTTTTT. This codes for CASSQGGNTLEKLFF.